This T cell receptor beta chain was sequenced during a study of CD8 T cells in ankylosing spondylitis. V lost 0 bases and J 5 bases, leaving 8 bases between the germline ends. This CDR3 comprises 13 residues. CDR1 MNHEY and CDR2 SMNVEV come from the germline V gene (reference sequence). Note on this clonotype: Antigen unknown.

Study-wide results and caveats: Typical of ankylosing spondylitis blood, it appeared, was a TCR beta motif of about eight highly homologous variants. Disease-associated clones were reportedly significantly overrepresented in matched ankylosing spondylitis synovial fluid.

With molecular barcodes, quantitative 5'-RACE was used to make the TCR beta libraries. Each CDR3 protein gets one entry after TCRdb re-called the 5' RACE reads with MiXCR. The table shows 200,000 to 250,000 distinct CDR3 sequences, with 15% to 20% occurring only once. This chain joins TRBV27 and TRBJ2-7; the D is unclear. This receptor was identified in a male donor with ankylosing spondylitis. Specimen: blood, either unsorted or a sorted T cell fraction (not recorded which). The CDR3 DNA is TGTGCCAGCAGTTTATCGGGCTCGGACGAGCAGTACTTC. Translation gives CASSLSGSDEQYF.